What follows are 15 T cell receptor beta chains derived from one specimen sequenced in a study of shared clonotypes between healthy human individuals. Repertoires were generated with immunoSEQ multiplex PCR, while TCRdb's copy carries only in-frame clones and drops some. The table shows around 1.1 million clones, with 70% to 85% occurring only once. Sequenced: memory CD4+ T cells from PBMCs. The sample's subset: CD45RA-negative fraction. These TCRs come from a young man in good health. Some clones in this sample may be carry-over from other donors' samples.

The gene calls are TRBV5-1 and TRBJ2-2; 7 bases fit TRBD1. The CDR3 contains 15 residues. The germline V gene has CDR1 SGHRS and CDR2 YFSETQ. The V and J ends lost 5 bases and 0 bases, in that order; junction bases with no gene match: 4. The CDR3 protein is CASRPGGANTGELFF. The CDR3 DNA is TGCGCCAGCAGACCAGGGGGAGCGAACACCGGGGAGCTGTTTTTT.

This clone occurred once. This may come from a read error, since a much larger clone is one base off. Without the conserved terminal phenylalanine or tryptophan, this CDR3 likely stems from a read error. V gene TRBV10-3 combines with J gene TRBJ1-1, with D tentatively TRBD1 (5 bases). The germline gives CDR1 ENHRY, CDR2 SYGVKD. V was clipped by 10 bases and J by 0 bases, with 15 bases between them. The length of the CDR3 is 14 residues. The CDR3 DNA reads TGTGCCACCCTAGGGCAGGGAATGAACACTGAAGCTTTCTCT. Its translation: CATLGQGMNTEAFS.

This rearrangement joins TRBV5-4 to TRBJ1-2, with 7 positions matching TRBD1. Germline lookup yields CDR1 SGHNT and CDR2 YYREEE (reference sequence). V gave up 4 bases and J gave up 3 bases; unmatched junction bases: 12. The CDR3 sequence is 16 residues long. CDR3 nucleotide sequence: TGTGCCAGCAGCCCCGGAGGGGGACAGTCGGACTATGGCTACACCTTC. Translating it yields CASSPGGGQSDYGYTF.

V is TRBV7-2 and J is TRBJ2-3; 7 positions agree with TRBD2. There are 16 residues in the CDR3. Germline CDR1 is SGHTA and CDR2 is FQGNSA. Trimming took 6 bases from V and 2 from J; bases not matched to a gene: 11. In nucleotides, the CDR3 is TGTGCCAGCAGAAGCGGGAAAGCGGATAACACAGATACGCAGTATTTT. Its translation is CASRSGKADNTDTQYF. Full variable domain (missing parts from reference TRBV7-2 and TRBJ2-3): GAGVSQSPSNKVTEKGKDVELRCDPISGHTALYWYRQSLGQGLEFLIYFQGNSAPDKSGLPSDRFSAERTGGSVSTLTIQRTQQEDSAVYLCASRSGKADNTDTQYFGPGTRLTVL.

V usage is TRBV5-1 and J usage is TRBJ2-7; 7 bases line up with TRBD2. Losses at the gene ends were 7 bases for V and 2 bases for J; bases not matched to a gene: 6. CDR1 is SGHRS, CDR2 YFSETQ, per germline. The CDR3 has 13 amino acids. DNA of the CDR3: TGCGCCAGCGGCACCGGGACTACCTACGAGCAGTACTTC. The encoded protein is CASGTGTTYEQYF.

This clone has ten or more counts. The chain employs TRBV4-1 and TRBJ1-2; 7 bases align to TRBD1. CDR1 is MGHRA and CDR2 is YSYEKL in the germline V gene. V shed 1 base and J 10 bases; nucleotides not matched to a gene: 9. The CDR3 is 14 residues long. CDR3 sequence (DNA): TGCGCCAGCAGCCAAGTTAGGGCAGGGGGTGTCTACACCTTC. Its translation is CASSQVRAGGVYTF.

CDR3 protein: CASSSSLSADTQYF. The CDR3 DNA follows: TGTGCCAGCAGCTCCTCCCTAAGCGCGGATACGCAGTATTTT. The genes are TRBV5-4 and TRBJ2-3; D not certain. Germline V lookup: CDR1 SGHNT, CDR2 YYREEE (reference sequence). This CDR3 has 14 amino acids. V lost 3 bases and J 6 bases, leaving 14 bases between the germline ends.

The V and J genes are TRBV5-1 and TRBJ2-1, with TRBD2 matching 11 bases. J was trimmed by 3 bases and V by 4 bases; bases with no gene match: 6. The V gene's germline CDR1 is SGHRS and CDR2 YFSETQ. This CDR3 contains 16 residues. CDR3 amino acids: CASSATSGSDYNEQFF. CDR3 nucleotides: TGCGCCAGCAGCGCAACTAGCGGGAGTGACTACAATGAGCAGTTCTTC. Full variable domain (remainder filled in from reference TRBV5-1 and TRBJ2-1): KAGVTQTPRYLIKTRGQQVTLSCSPISGHRSVSWYQQTPGQGLQFLFEYFSETQRNKGNFPGRFSGRQFSNSRSEMNVSTLELGDSALYLCASSATSGSDYNEQFFGPGTRLTVL.

This chain uses TRBV4-2 with TRBJ1-4, with a weak D call TRBD1 (6 bases). The V and J ends lost 6 bases and 4 bases respectively, with 15 bases between them. The CDR3 has 15 amino acids. CDR1 is LGHNA and CDR2 is YNFKEQ in the germline V gene. CDR3 in amino acids: CASRLAGAGNEKLFF. The CDR3 coding sequence is TGTGCCAGCAGACTCGCGGGGGCTGGTAATGAAAAACTGTTTTTT.

This clone came up a few times. This chain connects TRBV5-1 to TRBJ1-1; 9 bases align to TRBD1. The junction had 10 bases not matched to a gene; V was cut back by 4 bases and J by 3 bases. This CDR3 is 16 amino acids long. Germline CDR1 and CDR2: SGHRS and YFSETQ. The CDR3 nucleotides are TGCGCCAGCAGCCCCAGGACAGGGGCAGGTGACACTGAAGCTTTCTTT. Translated, it gives CASSPRTGAGDTEAFF.

The chain joins TRBV5-1 to TRBJ2-2, with D tentatively TRBD1 (5 bases). V gave up 7 bases and J gave up 1 base, with 8 bases separating them. CDR3 size: 13 residues. Germline loops: CDR1 SGHRS, CDR2 YFSETQ. In DNA, the CDR3 is TGCGCCAGCTTAGGACAGAACACCGGGGAGCTGTTTTTT. Translated, it gives CASLGQNTGELFF.

The chain couples TRBV5-6 to TRBJ2-2; 7 bases match TRBD2. Per the germline V gene, CDR1 is SGHDT and CDR2 is YYEEEE. After removal of 2 bases from V and 4 bases from J, the junction contained 11 bases not matched to a gene. The CDR3 has 17 amino acids. CDR3 bases: TGTGCCAGCAGCTTTTTAGGCGGGAGAAGCGGCACCGGGGAGCTGTTTTTT. This translates into CASSFLGGRSGTGELFF.

This clone was found a few times. The chain is built from TRBV5-5 and TRBJ1-5; possibly TRBD1 for D (6 bases). From germline, CDR1 is SGHKS and CDR2 YYEKEE (reference sequence). V was clipped by 4 bases and J by 2 bases, with 16 bases between them. The CDR3 is 16 amino acids. In DNA, the CDR3 is TGTGCCAGCAGCCTAGGGGGAAGCAGGGGCAATCAGCCCCAGCATTTT. It translates to CASSLGGSRGNQPQHF. The full variable domain, completed using reference TRBV5-5 and TRBJ1-5, is DAGVTQSPTHLIKTRGQQVTLRCSPISGHKSVSWYQQVLGQGPQFIFQYYEKEERGRGNFPDRFSARQFPNYSSELNVNALLLGDSALYLCASSLGGSRGNQPQHFGDGTRLSIL.

In the case of this clone: An end of the junction does not agree with germline; a read error may underlie this. This chain joins TRBV30 and TRBJ1-5; the D gene is possibly TRBD1 (5 bases). CDR3 length: 14 amino acids. Germline assignment: CDR1 GTSNPN and CDR2 SVGIG (reference sequence). The DNA of the CDR3 is TGTGCCCGGAGTAACGGGGGATACAATCAGCCCCAGCATTTT. It translates to CARSNGGYNQPQHF.

The chain carries TRBV9 and TRBJ2-4; TRBD1 matches 9 bases. Germline CDR1 and CDR2: SGDLS and YYNGEE. The CDR3 runs 15 residues. With V trimmed by 2 bases and J by 5 bases, 5 bases remained unmatched. For the CDR3, the DNA is TGTGCCAGCAGCGTCGGGGGGACAGGGCAAAACATTCAGTACTTC. It specifies CASSVGGTGQNIQYF.